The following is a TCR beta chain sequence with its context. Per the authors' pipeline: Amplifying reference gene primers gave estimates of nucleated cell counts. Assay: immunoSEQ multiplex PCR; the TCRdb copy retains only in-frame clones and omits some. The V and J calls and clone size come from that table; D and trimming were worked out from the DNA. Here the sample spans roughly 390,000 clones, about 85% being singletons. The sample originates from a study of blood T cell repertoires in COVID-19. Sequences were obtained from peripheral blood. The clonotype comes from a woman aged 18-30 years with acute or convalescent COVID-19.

The CDR3 nucleotides read TGTGCCAGCAGTACACGACCAGCGGATCAGCCCCAGCATTTT. This encodes CASSTRPADQPQHF. V is TRBV6-2 or TRBV6-3 and J is TRBJ1-5; no definite D call. Trimming left V 5 bases short and J 5 bases short, with 13 bases between. Per germline, CDR1 MNHEY and CDR2 SVGEGT. This CDR3 region has 14 residues.